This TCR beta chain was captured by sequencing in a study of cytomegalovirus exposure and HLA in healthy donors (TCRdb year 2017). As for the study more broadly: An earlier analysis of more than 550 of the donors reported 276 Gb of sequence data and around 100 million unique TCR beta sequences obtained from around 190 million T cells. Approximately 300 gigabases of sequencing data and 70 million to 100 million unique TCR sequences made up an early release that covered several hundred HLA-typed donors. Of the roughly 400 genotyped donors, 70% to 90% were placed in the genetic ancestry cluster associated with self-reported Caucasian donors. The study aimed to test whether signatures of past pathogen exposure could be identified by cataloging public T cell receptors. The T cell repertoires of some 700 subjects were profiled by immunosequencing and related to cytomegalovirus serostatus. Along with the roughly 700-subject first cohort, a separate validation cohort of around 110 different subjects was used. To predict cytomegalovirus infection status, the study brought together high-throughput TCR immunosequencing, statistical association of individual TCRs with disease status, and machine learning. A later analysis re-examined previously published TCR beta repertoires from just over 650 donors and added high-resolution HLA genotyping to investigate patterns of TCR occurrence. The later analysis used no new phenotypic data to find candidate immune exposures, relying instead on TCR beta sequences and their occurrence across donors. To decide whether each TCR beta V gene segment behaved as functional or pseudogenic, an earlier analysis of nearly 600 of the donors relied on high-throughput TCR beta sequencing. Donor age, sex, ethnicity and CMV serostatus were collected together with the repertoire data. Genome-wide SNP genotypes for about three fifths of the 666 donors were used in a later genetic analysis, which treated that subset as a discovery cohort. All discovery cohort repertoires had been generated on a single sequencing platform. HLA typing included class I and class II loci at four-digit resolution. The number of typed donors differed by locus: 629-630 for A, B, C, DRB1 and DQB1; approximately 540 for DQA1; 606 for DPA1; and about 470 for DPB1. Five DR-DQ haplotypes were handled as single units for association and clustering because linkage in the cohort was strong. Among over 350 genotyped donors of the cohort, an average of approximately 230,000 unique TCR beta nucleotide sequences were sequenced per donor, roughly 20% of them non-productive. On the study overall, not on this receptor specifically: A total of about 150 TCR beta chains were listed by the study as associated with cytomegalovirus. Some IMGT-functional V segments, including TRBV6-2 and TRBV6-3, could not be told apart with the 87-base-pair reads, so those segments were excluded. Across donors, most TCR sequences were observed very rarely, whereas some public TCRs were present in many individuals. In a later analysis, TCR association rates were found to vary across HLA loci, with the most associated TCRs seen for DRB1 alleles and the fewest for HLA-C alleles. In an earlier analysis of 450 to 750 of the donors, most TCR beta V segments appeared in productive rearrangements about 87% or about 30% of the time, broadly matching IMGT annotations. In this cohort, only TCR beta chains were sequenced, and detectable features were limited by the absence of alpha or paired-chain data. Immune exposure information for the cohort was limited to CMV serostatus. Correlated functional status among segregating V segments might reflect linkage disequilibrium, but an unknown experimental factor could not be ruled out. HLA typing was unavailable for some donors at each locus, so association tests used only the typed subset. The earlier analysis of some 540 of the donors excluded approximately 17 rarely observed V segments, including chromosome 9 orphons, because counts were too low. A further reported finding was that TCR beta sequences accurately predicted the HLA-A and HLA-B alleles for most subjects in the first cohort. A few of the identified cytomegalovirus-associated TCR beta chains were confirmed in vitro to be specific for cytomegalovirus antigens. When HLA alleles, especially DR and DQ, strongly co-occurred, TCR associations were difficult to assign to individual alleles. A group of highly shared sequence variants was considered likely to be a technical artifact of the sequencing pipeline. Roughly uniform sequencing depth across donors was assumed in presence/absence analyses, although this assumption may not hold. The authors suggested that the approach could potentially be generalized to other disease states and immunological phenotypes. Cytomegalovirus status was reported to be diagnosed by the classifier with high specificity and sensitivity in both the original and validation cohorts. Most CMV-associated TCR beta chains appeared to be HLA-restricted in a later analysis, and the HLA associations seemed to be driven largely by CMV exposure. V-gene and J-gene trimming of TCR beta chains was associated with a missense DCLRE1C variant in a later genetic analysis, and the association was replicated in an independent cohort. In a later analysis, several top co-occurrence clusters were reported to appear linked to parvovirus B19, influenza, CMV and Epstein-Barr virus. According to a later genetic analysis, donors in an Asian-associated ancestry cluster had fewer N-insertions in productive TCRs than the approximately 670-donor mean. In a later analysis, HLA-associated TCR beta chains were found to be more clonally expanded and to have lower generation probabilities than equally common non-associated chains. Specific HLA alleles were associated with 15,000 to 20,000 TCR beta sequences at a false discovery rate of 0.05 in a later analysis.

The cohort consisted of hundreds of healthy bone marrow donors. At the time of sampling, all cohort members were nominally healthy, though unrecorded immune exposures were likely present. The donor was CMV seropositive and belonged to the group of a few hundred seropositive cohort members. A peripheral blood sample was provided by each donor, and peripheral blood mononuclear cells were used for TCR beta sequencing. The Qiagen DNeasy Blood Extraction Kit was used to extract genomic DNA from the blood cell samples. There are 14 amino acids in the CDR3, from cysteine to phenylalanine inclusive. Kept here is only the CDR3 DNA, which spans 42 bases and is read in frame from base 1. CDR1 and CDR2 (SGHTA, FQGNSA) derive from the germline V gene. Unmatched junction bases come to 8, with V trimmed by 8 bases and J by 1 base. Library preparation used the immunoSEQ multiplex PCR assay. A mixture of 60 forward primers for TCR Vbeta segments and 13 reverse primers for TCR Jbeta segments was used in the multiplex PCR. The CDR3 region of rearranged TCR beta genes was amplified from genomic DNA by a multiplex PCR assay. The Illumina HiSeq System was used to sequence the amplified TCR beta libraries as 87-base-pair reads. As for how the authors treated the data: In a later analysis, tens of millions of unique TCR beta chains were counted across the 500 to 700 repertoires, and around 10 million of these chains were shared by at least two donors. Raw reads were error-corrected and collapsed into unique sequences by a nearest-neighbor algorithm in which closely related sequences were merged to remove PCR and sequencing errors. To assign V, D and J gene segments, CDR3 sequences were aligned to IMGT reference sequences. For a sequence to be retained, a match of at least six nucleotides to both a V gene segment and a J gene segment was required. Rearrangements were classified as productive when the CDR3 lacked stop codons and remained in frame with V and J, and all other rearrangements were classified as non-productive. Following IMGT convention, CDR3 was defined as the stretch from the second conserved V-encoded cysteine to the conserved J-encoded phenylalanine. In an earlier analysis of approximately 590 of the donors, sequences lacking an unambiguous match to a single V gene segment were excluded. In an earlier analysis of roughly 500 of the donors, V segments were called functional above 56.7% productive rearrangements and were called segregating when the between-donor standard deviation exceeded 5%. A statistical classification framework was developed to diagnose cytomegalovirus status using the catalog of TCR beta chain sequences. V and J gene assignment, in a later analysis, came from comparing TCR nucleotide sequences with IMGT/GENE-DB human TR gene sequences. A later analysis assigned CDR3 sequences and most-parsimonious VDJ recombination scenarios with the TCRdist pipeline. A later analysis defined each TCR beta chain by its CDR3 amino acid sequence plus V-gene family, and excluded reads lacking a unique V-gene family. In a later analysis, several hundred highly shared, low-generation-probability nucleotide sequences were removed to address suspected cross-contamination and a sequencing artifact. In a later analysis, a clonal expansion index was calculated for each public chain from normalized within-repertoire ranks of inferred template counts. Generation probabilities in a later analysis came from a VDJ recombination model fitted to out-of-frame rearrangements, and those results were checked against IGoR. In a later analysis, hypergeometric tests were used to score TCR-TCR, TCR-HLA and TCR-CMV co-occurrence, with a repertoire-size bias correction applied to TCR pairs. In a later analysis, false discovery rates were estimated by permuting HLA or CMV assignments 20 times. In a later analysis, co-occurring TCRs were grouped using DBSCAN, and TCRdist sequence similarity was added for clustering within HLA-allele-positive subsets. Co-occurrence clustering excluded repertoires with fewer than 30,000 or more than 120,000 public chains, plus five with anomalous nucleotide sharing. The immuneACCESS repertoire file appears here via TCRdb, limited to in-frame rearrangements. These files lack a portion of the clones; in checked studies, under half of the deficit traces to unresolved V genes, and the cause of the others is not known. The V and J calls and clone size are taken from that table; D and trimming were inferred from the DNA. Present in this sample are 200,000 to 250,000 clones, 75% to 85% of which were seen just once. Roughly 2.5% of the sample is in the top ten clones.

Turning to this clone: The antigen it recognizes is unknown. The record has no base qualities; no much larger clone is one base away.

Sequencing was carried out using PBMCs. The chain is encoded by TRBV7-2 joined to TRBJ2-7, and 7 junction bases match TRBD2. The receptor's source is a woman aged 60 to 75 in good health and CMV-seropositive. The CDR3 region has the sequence CASLPERGSYEQYF. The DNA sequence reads TGTGCCAGCCTACCGGAGCGGGGATCCTACGAGCAGTACTTC.